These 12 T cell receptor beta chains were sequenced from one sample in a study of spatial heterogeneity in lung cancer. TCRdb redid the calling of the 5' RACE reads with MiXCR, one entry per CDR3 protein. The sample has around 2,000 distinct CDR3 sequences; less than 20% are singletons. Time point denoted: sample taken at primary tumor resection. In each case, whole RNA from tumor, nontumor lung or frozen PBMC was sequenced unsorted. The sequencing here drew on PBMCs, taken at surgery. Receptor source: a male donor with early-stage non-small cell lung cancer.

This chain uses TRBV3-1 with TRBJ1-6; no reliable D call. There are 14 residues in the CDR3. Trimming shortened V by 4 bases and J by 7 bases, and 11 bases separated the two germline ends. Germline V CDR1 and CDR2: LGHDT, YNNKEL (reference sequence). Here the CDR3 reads CASSPSVVNSPLHF. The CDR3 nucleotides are TGTGCCAGCAGCCCTTCCGTTGTGAATTCACCCCTCCACTTT.

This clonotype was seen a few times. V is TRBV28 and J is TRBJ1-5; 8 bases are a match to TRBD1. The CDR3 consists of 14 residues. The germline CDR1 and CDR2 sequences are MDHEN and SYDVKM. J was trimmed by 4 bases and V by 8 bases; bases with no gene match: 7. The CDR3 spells CASGWTGSNQPQHF. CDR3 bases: TGTGCCAGCGGGTGGACAGGGAGTAATCAGCCCCAGCATTTT.

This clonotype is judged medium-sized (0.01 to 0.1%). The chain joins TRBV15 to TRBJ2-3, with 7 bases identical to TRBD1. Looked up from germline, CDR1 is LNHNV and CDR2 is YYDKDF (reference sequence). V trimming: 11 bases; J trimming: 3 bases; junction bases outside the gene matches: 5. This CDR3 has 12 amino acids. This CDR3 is CASQGLTDTQYF. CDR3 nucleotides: TGTGCCTCACAGGGGCTGACAGATACGCAGTATTTT.

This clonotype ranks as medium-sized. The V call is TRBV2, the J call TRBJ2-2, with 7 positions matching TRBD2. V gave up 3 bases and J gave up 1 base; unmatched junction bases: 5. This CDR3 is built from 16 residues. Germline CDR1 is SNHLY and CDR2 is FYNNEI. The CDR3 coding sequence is TGTGCCAGCAGTGAGTTTGAGCGGGGGAACACCGGGGAGCTGTTTTTT. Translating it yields CASSEFERGNTGELFF.

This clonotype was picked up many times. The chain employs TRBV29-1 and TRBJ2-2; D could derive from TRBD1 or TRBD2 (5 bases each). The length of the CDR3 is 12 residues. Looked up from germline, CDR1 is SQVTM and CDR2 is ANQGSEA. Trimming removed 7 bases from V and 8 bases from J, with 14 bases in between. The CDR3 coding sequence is TGCAGCGGCGGTGAGGGGCCTGGGGAGCTGTTTTTT. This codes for CSGGEGPGELFF.

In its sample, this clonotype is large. The CDR3 spells CSPGGRGTSGRDEQFF. The CDR3, as DNA: TGCAGTCCGGGGGGGCGAGGGACTAGCGGGAGAGATGAGCAGTTCTTC. J is TRBJ2-1 and V is TRBV20-1, with 14 bases lining up with TRBD2. The CDR3 loop spans 16 amino acids. Germline V gene lookup returns CDR1 DFQATT and CDR2 SNEGSKA (reference sequence). Trimming cost V 8 bases and J 8 bases; bases outside gene matches: 14.

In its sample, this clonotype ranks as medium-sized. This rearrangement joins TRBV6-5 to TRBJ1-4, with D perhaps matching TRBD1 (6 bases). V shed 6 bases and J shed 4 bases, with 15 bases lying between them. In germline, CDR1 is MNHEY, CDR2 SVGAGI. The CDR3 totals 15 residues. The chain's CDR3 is CASRGAGVINEKLFF. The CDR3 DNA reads TGTGCCAGCAGGGGTGCAGGGGTTATTAATGAAAAACTGTTTTTT.

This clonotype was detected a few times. The CDR3 here is CAISRDRGTEAFF. The CDR3 DNA reads as TGTGCCATCAGCCGGGACAGGGGTACTGAAGCTTTCTTT. This sequence joins TRBV10-3 and TRBJ1-1; 10 nucleotides match TRBD1. The CDR3 loop spans 13 amino acids. Germline CDR1 is ENHRY and CDR2 is SYGVKD. V was clipped by 6 bases and J by 5 bases; unmatched bases: 3.

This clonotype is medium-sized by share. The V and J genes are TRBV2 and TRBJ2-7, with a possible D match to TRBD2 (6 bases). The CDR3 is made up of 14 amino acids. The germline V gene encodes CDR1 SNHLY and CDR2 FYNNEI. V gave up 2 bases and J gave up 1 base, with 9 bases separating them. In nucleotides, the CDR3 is TGTGCCAGCAGTGAACGGGAGATGTCCTACGAGCAGTACTTC. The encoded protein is CASSEREMSYEQYF.

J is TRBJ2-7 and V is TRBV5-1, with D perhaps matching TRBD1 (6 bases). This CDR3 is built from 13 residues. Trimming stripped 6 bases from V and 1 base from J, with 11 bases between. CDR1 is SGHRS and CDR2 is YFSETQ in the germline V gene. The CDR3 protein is CASNSDSSYEQYF. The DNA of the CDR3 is TGCGCCAGCAATTCGGACAGTTCCTACGAGCAGTACTTC.

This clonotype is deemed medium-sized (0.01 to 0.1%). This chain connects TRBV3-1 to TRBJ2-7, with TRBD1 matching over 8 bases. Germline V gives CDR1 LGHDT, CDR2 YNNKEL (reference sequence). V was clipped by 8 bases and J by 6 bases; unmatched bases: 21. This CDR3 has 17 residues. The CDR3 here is CASGRRGQGALQGEQYF. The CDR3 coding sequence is TGTGCCAGCGGCCGGAGGGGCCAGGGGGCCCTTCAAGGCGAGCAGTACTTC.

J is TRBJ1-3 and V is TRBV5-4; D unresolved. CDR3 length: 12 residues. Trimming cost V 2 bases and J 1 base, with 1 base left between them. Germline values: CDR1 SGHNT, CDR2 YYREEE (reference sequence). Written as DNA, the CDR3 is TGTGCCAGCAGCTTTTCTGGAAACACCATATATTTT. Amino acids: CASSFSGNTIYF.